This T cell receptor (beta chain) stems from a study of cytomegalovirus exposure and HLA in healthy donors. General study results and limits: In an earlier analysis, about 87% or about 30%: the productive usage of most TCR beta V segments. Later analysis suggested most CMV-associated TCR beta chains were HLA-restricted. According to the study, around 180 TCR beta chains were cytomegalovirus-associated. Generally TCR sequences proved uncommon, though certain public TCRs appeared in numerous donors.

This clone was seen more than once but under ten times. Its antigen is not known. There are 15 residues in the CDR3. V shed 5 bases and J 6 bases; nucleotides not matched to a gene: 8. The germline V gene has CDR1 MDHEN and CDR2 SYDVKM. Both 60 Vbeta primers and 13 Jbeta primers went into the PCR. Generated by immunoSEQ multiplex PCR, the TCRdb table keeps only in-frame clones and is missing some. The table lists fewer than 200,000 clones, roughly 79% of them singletons, with 4.9% in the top ten. The chain recombines TRBV28 with TRBJ1-2; the match to TRBD1 covers 11 bases. The sequence derives from a woman aged 18-29 years in good health and CMV-seropositive. The specimen sequenced was PBMCs. CDR3 loop: CASSTTDRGRDGYTF. In DNA, the CDR3 is TGTGCCAGCAGTACGACGGACAGGGGGCGGGATGGCTACACCTTC.